The T cell receptor (beta chain) under discussion was sequenced for a study of blood T cell repertoires in COVID-19. Study overall: Donors in the United States, Italy and Spain gave samples during acute or convalescent COVID-19. Sample material is recorded as cDNA or gDNA derived from T cells, B-cell-depleted T cells, or PBMCs.

Source study methods: Reference gene primer amplification in the assay estimated nucleated cell counts. Produced via immunoSEQ multiplex PCR; TCRdb's table is partial and in-frame only. The V and J calls and the clone size are those of that table, but D and trimming were determined from the DNA. The sample includes about 480,000 clones, roughly 89% seen only once; the top ten take roughly 4%. The V gene's germline CDR1 is SNHLY and CDR2 FYNNEI. The CDR3 has 11 amino acids. Trimming shortened V by 4 bases and J by 7 bases, and 7 bases separated the two germline ends. The chain couples TRBV2 to TRBJ2-5, with no clear D. The sequencing input was peripheral blood. The sequence came from a woman in her thirties with acute or convalescent COVID-19. The CDR3 region has the DNA TGTGCCAGCAGTGGGGCCCCGACCCAGTACTTC. Protein: CASSGAPTQYF.